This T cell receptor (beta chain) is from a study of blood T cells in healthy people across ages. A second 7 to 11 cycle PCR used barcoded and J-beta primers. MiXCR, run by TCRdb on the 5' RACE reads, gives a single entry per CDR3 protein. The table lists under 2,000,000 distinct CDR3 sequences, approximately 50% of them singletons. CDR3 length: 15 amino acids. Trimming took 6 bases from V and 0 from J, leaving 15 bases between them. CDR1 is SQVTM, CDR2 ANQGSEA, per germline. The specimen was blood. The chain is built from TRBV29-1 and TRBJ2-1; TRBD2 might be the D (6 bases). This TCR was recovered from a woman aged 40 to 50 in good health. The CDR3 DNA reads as TGCAGCGTCCTCGACCCCGGGGGCTCCTACAATGAGCAGTTCTTC. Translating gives CSVLDPGGSYNEQFF.